This entry describes one T cell receptor beta chain. Its antigen is unidentified. V shed 3 bases and J shed 2 bases, with 9 bases lying between them. The germline V gene has CDR1 KGHSH and CDR2 LQKENI. This CDR3 is built from 14 residues. Staining for CD45RO/CCR7/CD25/CD127/CD95/CD27 allowed sorting of CD4+ naive, central memory, regulatory and stem cell-like memory cells. Sorted cells reached over 98% purity in every population. Every bit of the isolated RNA underwent reverse transcription, so sequencing read expressed TCRB transcripts. Regulatory, naive and central memory T cell samples averaged about 3.57 million reads. Libraries were prepared by immunoSEQ multiplex PCR; TCRdb keeps only in-frame clonotypes and omits some of them. The profile shows about 700,000 clones, around 15% of them singletons. The data stem from a study of beta chain features in type 1 diabetes. Study-level points and caveats: Patients with Type 1 diabetes showed moderately but significantly shorter TCRB CDR3s in all four CD4+ subsets. PCR may have favored shorter templates equally in patients and controls.

The sample taken for sequencing was naive CD4+ T cells from blood. This receptor was identified in a man between 18 and 29 years old with type 1 diabetes. This chain uses TRBV18 with TRBJ2-3; tentative D call: TRBD1 (5 bases). The CDR3 nucleotides read TGTGCCAGCTCACCGGACACAGCCACAGATACGCAGTATTTT. Encoded protein: CASSPDTATDTQYF.